A selection of T cell receptor beta chains follows, all from one sample in a study of T cells in Graves' hyperthyroidism and ophthalmopathy. A single record per CDR3 protein comes from TCRdb applying MiXCR to the multiplex PCR reads. Among about 300,000 distinct CDR3 sequences listed, less than 30% were seen once. The sequenced sample was blood. All receptors derive from a man aged 35-49 years with Graves' hyperthyroidism that later progressed to Graves' ophthalmopathy. CDR3s include the opening cysteine and the closing phenylalanine or tryptophan. A D gene is named only where the DNA matches it firmly. Clone size is stated in some rows and not others, as once, few, many or a class when expanded.

>TRBV29-1|-|14|TRBJ2-5|many
CSARRGQRGETQYF
TGCAGCGCCCGCCGCGGACAGAGAGGGGAGACCCAGTACTTC
>TRBV28|-|16|TRBJ2-5|many
CASSSKKGGEKETQYF
TGTGCCAGCAGTTCGAAAAAGGGGGGAGAGAAAGAGACCCAGTACTTC
>TRBV27|-|14|TRBJ2-7|many
CASSFRDQTYEQYF
TGTGCCAGCAGTTTCCGGGACCAGACTTACGAGCAGTACTTC
>TRBV18|TRBD1|16|TRBJ1-1|many
CASSPDRNRMNTEAFF
TGTGCCAGCTCCCCGGACAGGAATCGAATGAACACTGAAGCTTTCTTT
>TRBV4-1|-|12|TRBJ2-5|many
CASSYLGEAQYF
TGCGCCAGCAGCTACTTAGGGGAGGCCCAGTACTTC
>TRBV6-5|-|14|TRBJ2-5|many
CASNPTRVGETQYF
TGTGCCAGCAATCCGACGCGGGTCGGAGAGACCCAGTACTTC
>TRBV24-1|TRBD2|18|TRBJ2-2|many
CATSDRGTSGRNTGELFF
TGTGCCACCAGTGACCGAGGGACTAGCGGGAGGAATACCGGGGAGCTGTTTTTT
>TRBV7-2|-|15|TRBJ2-7|many
CASSQTPSDSYEQYF
TGTGCCAGCAGCCAGACTCCGTCGGACTCCTACGAGCAGTACTTC
>TRBV5-4|-|12|TRBJ2-4|many
CASSLPTSNQYF
TGTGCCAGCAGCTTGCCGACTTCTAATCAGTACTTC
>TRBV4-1|-|15|TRBJ2-7|-
CASSPMGAGTSEQYF
TGCGCCAGCAGCCCCATGGGGGCCGGGACGTCTGAGCAGTACTTC
>TRBV7-8|TRBD2|13|TRBJ2-5|many
CASSRLAWETQYF
TGTGCCAGCAGCAGACTAGCTTGGGAGACCCAGTACTTC
>TRBV10-1|-|13|TRBJ1-2|-
CATIDEEDYGYTF
TGCGCCACCATTGACGAAGAGGACTATGGCTACACCTTC
>TRBV7-8|-|9|TRBJ2-7|-
CASSREQYF
TGTGCCAGTAGTCGGGAGCAGTACTTC
>TRBV20-1|TRBD1|13|TRBJ2-7|-
CSAPGTGDYEQYF
TGCAGTGCGCCCGGGACAGGGGATTACGAGCAGTACTTC
>TRBV15|-|13|TRBJ2-5|many
CATSRDIVETQYF
TGTGCCACCAGCAGAGACATCGTGGAGACCCAGTACTTC
>TRBV27|-|12|TRBJ1-5|many
CASGEYNQPQHF
TGTGCCAGCGGCGAGTACAATCAGCCCCAGCATTTT
>TRBV11-2|-|16|TRBJ1-5|many
CASSLGSRISNQPQHF
TGTGCCAGCAGCTTAGGTAGCAGGATTTCCAATCAGCCCCAGCATTTT
>TRBV28|-|18|TRBJ2-5|few
CASSPTPDRDHQRETQYF
TGTGCCAGCAGTCCAACCCCGGACCGGGACCATCAGAGGGAGACCCAGTACTTC
>TRBV20-1|-|14|TRBJ2-7|-
CSANPGGSTYEQYF
TGCAGTGCGAACCCCGGTGGTAGCACCTACGAGCAGTACTTC
>TRBV6-1|TRBD2|18|TRBJ2-3|few
CASSEVPTSGISTDTQYF
TGTGCCAGCAGTGAAGTCCCGACTAGCGGGATTAGCACAGATACGCAGTATTTT
>TRBV11-2|-|13|TRBJ2-7|many
CASNVGATYEQYF
TGTGCCAGCAATGTGGGGGCTACCTACGAGCAGTACTTC
>TRBV12-3/TRBV12-4|TRBD2|16|TRBJ2-5|-
CASSYRRGEQQETQYF
TGTGCCAGCAGTTACAGGCGGGGGGAACAACAAGAGACCCAGTACTTC
>TRBV11-2|TRBD2|16|TRBJ2-5|many
CASSLVASGRRETQYF
TGTGCCAGCAGCTTAGTCGCTAGCGGGAGGAGAGAGACCCAGTACTTC
>TRBV19|-|16|TRBJ1-1|many
CASSIGPGTMNTEAFF
TGTGCCAGTAGTATAGGGCCCGGGACGATGAACACTGAAGCTTTCTTT
>TRBV20-1|TRBD2|13|TRBJ2-5|-
CSVGEGRQETQYF
TGCAGCGTGGGGGAGGGAAGGCAAGAGACCCAGTACTTC
>TRBV29-1|-|12|TRBJ2-7|many
CSVLGFAYEQYF
TGCAGCGTCCTAGGGTTCGCCTACGAGCAGTACTTC
>TRBV28|-|15|TRBJ1-1|many
CASRLPLSENTEAFF
TGTGCCAGCAGGCTCCCCCTCTCCGAGAACACTGAAGCTTTCTTT
>TRBV20-1|TRBD1|14|TRBJ2-7|many
CSATTGGRSYEQYF
TGCAGTGCCACAACAGGGGGGCGTTCCTACGAGCAGTACTTC
>TRBV10-3|TRBD2|15|TRBJ2-7|many
CAISESSGSSYEQYF
TGTGCCATCAGTGAGTCAAGCGGGAGCTCCTACGAGCAGTACTTC
>TRBV12-3/TRBV12-4|-|12|TRBJ1-5|many
CATSRGEQPQHF
TGTGCCACCTCAAGGGGAGAACAGCCCCAGCATTTT
>TRBV2|-|14|TRBJ2-5|many
CASRTRRTQETQYF
TGTGCCAGCAGAACAAGGAGGACTCAAGAGACCCAGTACTTC
>TRBV19|-|14|TRBJ2-5|-
CASSTTMSVETQYF
TGTGCCAGTAGTACGACGATGTCAGTAGAGACCCAGTACTTC
>TRBV6-2/TRBV6-3|TRBD1|17|TRBJ1-1|-
CASSHRTGQVPNTEAFF
TGTGCCAGCAGTCACCGGACAGGCCAAGTTCCGAACACTGAAGCTTTCTTT
>TRBV27|TRBD1|15|TRBJ2-2|many
CASTGTGGNTGELFF
TGTGCCAGCACCGGGACAGGGGGCAACACCGGGGAGCTGTTTTTT
>TRBV6-5|TRBD1|16|TRBJ2-5|many
CASSYSRTGGGETQYF
TGTGCCAGCAGTTACTCCCGGACAGGGGGCGGGGAGACCCAGTACTTC
>TRBV12-3/TRBV12-4|-|15|TRBJ2-5|-
CASSFRDTDQETQYF
TGTGCCAGCAGTTTCCGGGACACCGACCAAGAGACCCAGTACTTC
>TRBV18|TRBD1|14|TRBJ1-1|many
CASSKDRGLTEAFF
TGTGCCAGCTCAAAGGACAGGGGGCTTACTGAAGCTTTCTTT
>TRBV5-4|-|14|TRBJ1-2|many
CASSPQGDFYGYTF
TGTGCCAGCAGCCCCCAAGGCGATTTCTATGGCTACACCTTC
>TRBV27|-|15|TRBJ1-1|many
CASSPHNTANTEAFF
TGTGCCAGCAGTCCCCACAACACGGCGAACACTGAAGCTTTCTTT
>TRBV29-1|TRBD1|13|TRBJ2-5|many
CSIGWTGSQTQYF
TGCAGCATCGGATGGACAGGGAGCCAGACCCAGTACTTC
>TRBV3-1|-|13|TRBJ2-7|-
CASSPEAKGEQYF
TGTGCCAGCAGCCCCGAGGCGAAGGGCGAGCAGTACTTC
>TRBV30|-|10|TRBJ2-5|-
CAWGRETQYF
TGTGCCTGGGGGAGGGAGACCCAGTACTTC
>TRBV30|-|11|TRBJ1-1|many
CAWRRETEAFF
TGTGCCTGGAGAAGGGAAACTGAAGCTTTCTTT